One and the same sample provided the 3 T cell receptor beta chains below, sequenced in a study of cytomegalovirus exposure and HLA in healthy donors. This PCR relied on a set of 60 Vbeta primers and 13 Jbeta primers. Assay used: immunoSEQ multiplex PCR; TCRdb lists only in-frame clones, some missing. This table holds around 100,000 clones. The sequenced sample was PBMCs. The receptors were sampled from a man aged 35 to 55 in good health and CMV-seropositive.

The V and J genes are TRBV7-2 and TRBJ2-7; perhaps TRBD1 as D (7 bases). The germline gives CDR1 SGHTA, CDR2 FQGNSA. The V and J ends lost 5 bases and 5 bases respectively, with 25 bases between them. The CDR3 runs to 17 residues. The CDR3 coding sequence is TGTGCCAGCAGCGCCCCAGTGGAGGGACAGCTAATTCACGAGCAGTACTTC. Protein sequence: CASSAPVEGQLIHEQYF. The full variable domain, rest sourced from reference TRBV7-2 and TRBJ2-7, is GAGVSQSPSNKVTEKGKDVELRCDPISGHTALYWYRQSLGQGLEFLIYFQGNSAPDKSGLPSDRFSAERTGGSVSTLTIQRTQQEDSAVYLCASSAPVEGQLIHEQYFGPGTRLTVT.

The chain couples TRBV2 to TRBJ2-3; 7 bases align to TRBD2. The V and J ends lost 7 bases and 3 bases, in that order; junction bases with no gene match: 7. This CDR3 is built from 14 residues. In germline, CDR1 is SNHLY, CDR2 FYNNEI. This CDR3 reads CASTGGGSTDTQYF. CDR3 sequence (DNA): TGTGCCAGCACTGGAGGCGGGAGTACAGATACGCAGTATTTT.

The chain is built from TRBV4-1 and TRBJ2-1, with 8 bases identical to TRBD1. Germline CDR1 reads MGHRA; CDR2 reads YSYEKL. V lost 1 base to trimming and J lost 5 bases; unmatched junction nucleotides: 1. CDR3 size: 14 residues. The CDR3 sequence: CASSQVDRDNEQFF. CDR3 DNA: TGCGCCAGCAGCCAAGTGGACAGGGACAATGAGCAGTTCTTC.